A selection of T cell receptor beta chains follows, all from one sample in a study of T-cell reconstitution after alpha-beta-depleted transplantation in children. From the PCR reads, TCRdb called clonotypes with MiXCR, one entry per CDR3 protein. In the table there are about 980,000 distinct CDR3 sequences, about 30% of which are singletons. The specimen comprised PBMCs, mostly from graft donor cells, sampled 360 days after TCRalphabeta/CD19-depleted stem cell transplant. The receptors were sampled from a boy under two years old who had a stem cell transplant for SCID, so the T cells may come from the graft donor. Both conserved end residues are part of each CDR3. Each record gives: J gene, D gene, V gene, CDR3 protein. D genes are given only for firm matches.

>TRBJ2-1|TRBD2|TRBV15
CATSSSLAGLYNEQFF
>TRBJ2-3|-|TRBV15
CATSPGLGTDTQYF
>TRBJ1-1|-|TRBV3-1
CASSQGNNVYRAVGTEAFF
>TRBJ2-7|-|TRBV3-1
CASSQVPKSGSSSYEQYF
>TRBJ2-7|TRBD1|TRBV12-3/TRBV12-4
CASSLARIRDRGSEQYF
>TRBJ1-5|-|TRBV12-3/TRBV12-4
CASSTLHQPQHF
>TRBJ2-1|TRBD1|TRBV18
CASSPRTGVEQFF
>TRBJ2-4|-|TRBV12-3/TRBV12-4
CASTLHSRQRNIQYF
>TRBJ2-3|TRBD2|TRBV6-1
CASSPTGLAGTDTQYF
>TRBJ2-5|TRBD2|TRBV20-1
CSARDVAGLAGEEYF
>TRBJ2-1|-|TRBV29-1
CSVRAGGLDEQFF
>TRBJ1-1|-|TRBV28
CASSSRRVTEAFF
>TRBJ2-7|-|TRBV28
CASGLRSYEQYF
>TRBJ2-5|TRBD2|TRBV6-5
CASSYSPSGGRGETQYF
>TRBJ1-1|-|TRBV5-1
CASSPYPDGTEAFF
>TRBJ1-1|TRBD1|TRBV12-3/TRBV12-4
CASSPGKLQGENTEAFF
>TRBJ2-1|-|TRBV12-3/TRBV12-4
CASSLWFLGHEQFF
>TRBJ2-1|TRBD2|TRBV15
CATSRGLSGGAGGEQFF
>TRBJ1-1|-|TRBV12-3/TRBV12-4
CASSFDRILTEAFF
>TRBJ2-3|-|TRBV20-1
CSARGRGAADTQYF
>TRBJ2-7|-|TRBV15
CATSRGPPNWEQYF
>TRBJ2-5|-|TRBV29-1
CSVVWAQETQYF
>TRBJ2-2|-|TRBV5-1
CASSLLREDGELFF
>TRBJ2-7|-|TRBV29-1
CSVARGQSYEQYF
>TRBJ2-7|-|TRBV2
CASRFSRDGRSYEQYF
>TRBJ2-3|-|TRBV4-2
CASSHPRSGGTDTQYF
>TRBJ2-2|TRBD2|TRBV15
CATSRDRSGRRFNTGELFF
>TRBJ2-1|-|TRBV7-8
CASSRIQARYNEQFF
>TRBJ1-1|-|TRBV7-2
CASSLTGARTEAFF
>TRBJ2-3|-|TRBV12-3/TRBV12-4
CASSLSRTIPDTQYF
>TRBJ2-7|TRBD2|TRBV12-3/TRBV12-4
CASRSGTIFHEQYF
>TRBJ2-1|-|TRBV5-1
CASSLGAAGSYNEQFF
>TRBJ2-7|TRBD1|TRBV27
CASSPKGLAGGVQYF
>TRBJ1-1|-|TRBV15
CATSRDGGPNTEAFF
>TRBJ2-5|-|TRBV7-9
CASSLAEGDKETQYF
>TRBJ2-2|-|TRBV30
CAWSPDRTGELFF
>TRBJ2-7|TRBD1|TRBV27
CASSFGQGIYEQYF
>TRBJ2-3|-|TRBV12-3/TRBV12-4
CASSFLVGIGGPDTQYF
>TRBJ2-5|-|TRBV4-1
CASSQDPMRGWETQYF
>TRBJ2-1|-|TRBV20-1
CSASAYEQFF
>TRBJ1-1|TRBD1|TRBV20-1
CSASGTGAYTEAFF
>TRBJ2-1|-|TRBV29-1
CSVWGPPGVNEQFF
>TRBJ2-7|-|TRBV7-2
CASSLAGAGVRSSYEQYF
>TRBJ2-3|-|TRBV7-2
CASSPAPFRTDTQYF
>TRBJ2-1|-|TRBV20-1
CSAAPVPNNEQFF
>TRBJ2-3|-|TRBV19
CASRPGRMTDTQYF
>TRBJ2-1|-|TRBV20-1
CSAQRGRGDYNEQFF
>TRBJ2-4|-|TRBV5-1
CASSLVRGPQNIQYF
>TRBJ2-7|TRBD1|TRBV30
CAFIYPGTEDSYEQYF
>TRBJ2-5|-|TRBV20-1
CSAKGGETQYF
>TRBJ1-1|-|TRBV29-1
CSVEVRETVDTEAFF
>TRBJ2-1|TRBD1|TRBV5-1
CASSPRGTGSYNEQFF
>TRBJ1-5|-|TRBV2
CASSNQGGNQPQHF
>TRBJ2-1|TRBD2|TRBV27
CASSYFLAGGPNEQFF